This T cell receptor beta chain comes out of a study of blood T cells in healthy people across ages (dated by TCRdb to about 2015). Background for the entire study: Template switching captured roughly one uniquely barcoded TCR beta cDNA molecule per two T cells in model experiments. Age-related changes in TCR beta repertoire diversity were measured in the study by deep sequencing normalized with unique cDNA molecular identifiers. The donors were divided into four age groups: young (average around 15 years), middle-aged (around 37), aged (about 56) and long-lived (about 79). Donors of different ages were randomly distributed across sequencing lanes to avoid experimental bias. Two additional independent replicas of 1 million unique cDNA reads from the same blood draw were analyzed for two donors (one aged 18 to 29 and one aged 80 or older).

CDR1 GTSNPN and CDR2 SVGIG are derived from the germline V gene (reference sequence). At the junction V is shortened by 2 bases and J by 8 bases; bases outside the gene matches: 15. The CDR3 runs 16 residues from the cysteine to the phenylalanine. Only the CDR3 DNA stays, 48 bases, in frame from base 1. Libraries were constructed by 5' RACE. The instrument given in TCRdb is Illumina HiSeq 2500. A second PCR of about 7 to 12 cycles was run with a J-beta primer mix and a sample-barcoded 5' primer. Each TCR beta cDNA molecule received a unique molecular identifier from a template-switch 5' adaptor carrying 12 random nucleotides. Each sample yielded at least 2.5 million CDR3-containing paired-end reads. The Mint cDNA synthesis kit, primed by a TRBC-specific oligonucleotide, was used to synthesize first-strand cDNA from all RNA. After uracil-DNA glycosylase treatment, a first 18-cycle PCR used universal primers M1SS and BC2_uni_R on all cDNA. The study's processing was this. For normalization, 1 million high-quality reads were randomly selected from each sample, with every read carrying a distinct molecular identifier. Reads sharing molecular identifiers were discarded rather than binned into consensus sequences. MiTCR, set to a Q25 quality threshold and the strictest error-elimination algorithm, was used for CDR3 identification, clonotype clustering and error correction. Lower-bound total TCR beta diversity was estimated with a nonparametric unseen species model using Euler transformation. TCRdb handled the public reads itself, with Q25 trimming in fastp and clone calling in MiXCR, and kept productive beta chains. Duplicate CDR3 protein sequences are folded into a single record with the most common DNA and genes. The authors' filters were not applied to this entry. Within this sample are 650,000 to 800,000 distinct CDR3 sequences, with under 45% of them counted one time only. The ten largest clonotypes hold about a fifth of the sample.

Comment on this clonotype: What antigen it recognizes has not been identified. Nothing much larger sits one base from this clone, and base qualities are not available.

The paper as a whole reports these results and caveats: As age increased, observed TCR beta diversity per million T cells dropped in a roughly linear way, and a significant reduction was already evident by age around 41. Observed TCR beta diversity correlated strongly with the percentage of naive T cells measured by flow cytometry. Estimates of total diversity based on one million sequenced T cells were considered lower bounds and underestimates. Because profiling used bulk unsorted PBMCs, naive and antigen-experienced compartments could not be compared conclusively. Donor CMV infection status was unknown, potentially confounding age-related changes in expanded clonotypes. Compared with the aged group, the long-lived group had more naive CD4+ T cells, fewer expanded clones and increased TCR diversity, a pattern suggesting age selection.

Systemically healthy Caucasian individuals from Russia, approximately 39 in total and aged about 6 to 100 years, were included as donors. Approximately 9 milliliters of peripheral blood were collected from each donor into EDTA-treated Vacutainer tubes. Ficoll-Paque density-gradient centrifugation was used to isolate PBMCs, with at least 6 million per sample. Total RNA was extracted from PBMCs with Trizol reagent, with at least 6 micrograms obtained per sample. For every donor, flow cytometry on a PBMC aliquot measured the percentage of naive CD45RAhigh/CD27high T cells. The sample consisted of blood. The sequence joins TRBV30 to TRBJ2-1; 7 of the junction bases match TRBD2. This TCR came from a man in his 60s in good health. The bases are TGTGCCTGGAGTCCAGGGACTATGTTGCGTCGCGATGAGCAGTTCTTC. It encodes CAWSPGTMLRRDEQFF.